Listed below are T cell receptor beta chains from one sample, sequenced in a study of T cells in localized non-small cell lung cancer. Using immunoSEQ multiplex PCR, the repertoire was profiled, and TCRdb retains in-frame clones only, with some absent. The sample contains 86,000 or so clones, 84% of which appear only once. The sample was peripheral blood, taken before any cancer treatment. The source of these receptors is a man aged 35 to 69 with stage I lung adenocarcinoma. CDR3s leave out the opening cysteine and the closing phenylalanine or tryptophan. Each record gives: V gene, CDR3 length, CDR3 protein.

TRBV18	10	ASSPGLYGYT
TRBV27	12	ASSLGTGGDEQF
TRBV19	13	ASSPMDSDSYEQY
TRBV7-3	12	ASSYTGGLGEQY
TRBV7-6	15	ASSFTWAYRDQETQY
TRBV27	14	ASSSAGLAGAQTQY
TRBV7-3	12	ASSSGAGAGELF
TRBV5-6	17	ASSLKLEVLSFGANVLT
TRBV5-1	12	ASRSGELESPLH
TRBV10-3	12	AINQGPGYTEAF
TRBV29-1	13	SVGWSGRAANEQF
TRBV27	13	ASSLGGTGTYEQY
TRBV28	12	ASSKSRASTSQY
TRBV13	15	ASSLTGGRVGANVLT
TRBV20-1	8	SAKQGEQF
TRBV10-3	10	AISEPGGTQY
TRBV6-5	14	ASSYSGLAAPYTQY
TRBV4-1	16	ASSQDINLAVRTYEQY
TRBV5-1	13	ASSRPPGITDTQY
TRBV19	12	ASRVGSPRSEQF
TRBV27	15	ASSLRKPDGTHYGYT
TRBV30	12	AWSPLGGETEAF
TRBV6-5	12	ASSFTEGNTEAF
TRBV11-3	15	ASSLDRPGTGANVLT
TRBV11-2	15	ASSLVRGRTPTYEQY
TRBV10-1	10	ASSESGAEQY
TRBV28	10	SSGRARETQY
TRBV6-1	11	ASSKAHNEKLF
TRBV6-6	12	ASSSGGFQETQY